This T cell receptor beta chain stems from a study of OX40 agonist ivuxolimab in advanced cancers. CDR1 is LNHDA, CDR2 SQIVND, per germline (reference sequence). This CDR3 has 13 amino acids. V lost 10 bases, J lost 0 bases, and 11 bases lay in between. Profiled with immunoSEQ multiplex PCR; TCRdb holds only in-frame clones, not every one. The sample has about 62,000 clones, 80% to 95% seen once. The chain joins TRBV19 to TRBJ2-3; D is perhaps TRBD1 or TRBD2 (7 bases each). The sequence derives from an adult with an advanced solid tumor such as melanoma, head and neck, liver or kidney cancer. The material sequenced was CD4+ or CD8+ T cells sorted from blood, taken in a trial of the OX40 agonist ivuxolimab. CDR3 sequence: CATRGGSTDTQYF. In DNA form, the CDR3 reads TGTGCCACCAGGGGGGGGAGCACAGATACGCAGTATTTT.